This T cell receptor beta chain was recovered during a study of Ad26.COV2.S vaccination and SARS-CoV-2 variants. Study as a whole: Vaccine-arm donor from the placebo-controlled COV1001 Ad26.COV2.S trial. Ad26.COV2.S given intramuscularly, once or twice 56 days apart. Study findings and constraints: Vaccine and placebo recipients had comparable breadth of non-spike TCRs.

Here immunoSEQ multiplex PCR was the method, and the copy in TCRdb shows in-frame clones only, minus some. The sample yields some 320,000 clones, about 86% seen once. The J segment lost 6 bases and the V segment lost 6 bases, leaving 4 bases of the junction unmatched. The CDR3 has 13 residues. Treatment noted: roughly 18 received Ad26.COV2.S at low or high dose, single or two shots; about five received placebo; per-sample allocation not given. Following the first vaccine or placebo injection, samples were taken on day 63. It was an adult aged 18-55 years in Boston who was the donor. With regard to this clone: What it binds is not known.

Sequenced here: peripheral blood, sampled in a trial of Ad26.COV2.S vaccine versus placebo. J is TRBJ2-1 and V is TRBV12-3 or TRBV12-4; TRBD1 matches 8 bases. The clonotype originates from a person between 18 and 65 years old who received the Ad26.COV2.S COVID-19 vaccine or a placebo. CDR3 bases: TGTGCCAGCAGCATCACAGGGGGCAATGAGCAGTTCTTC. It encodes CASSITGGNEQFF.